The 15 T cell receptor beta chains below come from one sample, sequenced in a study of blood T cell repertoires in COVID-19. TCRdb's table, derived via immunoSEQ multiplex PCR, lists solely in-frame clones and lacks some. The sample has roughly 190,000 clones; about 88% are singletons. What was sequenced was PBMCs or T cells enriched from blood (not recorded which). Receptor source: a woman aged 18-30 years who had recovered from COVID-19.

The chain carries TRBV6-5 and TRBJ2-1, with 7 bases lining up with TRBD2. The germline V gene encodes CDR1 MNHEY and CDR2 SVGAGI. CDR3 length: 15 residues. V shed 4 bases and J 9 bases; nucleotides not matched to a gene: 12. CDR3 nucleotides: TGTGCCAGCAGTTTACGGCGGGAGTGGGTTAGTGAGCAGTTCTTC. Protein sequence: CASSLRREWVSEQFF.

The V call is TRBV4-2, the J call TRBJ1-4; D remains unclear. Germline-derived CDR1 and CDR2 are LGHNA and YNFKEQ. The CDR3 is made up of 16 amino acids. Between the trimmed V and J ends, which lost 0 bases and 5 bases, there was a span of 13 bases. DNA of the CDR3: TGTGCCAGCAGCCAAGATCCCGGGATAACAAATGAAAAACTGTTTTTT. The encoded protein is CASSQDPGITNEKLFF.

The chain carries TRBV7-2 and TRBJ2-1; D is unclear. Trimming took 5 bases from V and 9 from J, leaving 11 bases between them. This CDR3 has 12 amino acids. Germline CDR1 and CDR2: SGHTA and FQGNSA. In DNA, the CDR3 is TGTGCCAGCAGCCAGATGATTGGTGAGCAGTTCTTC. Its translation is CASSQMIGEQFF.

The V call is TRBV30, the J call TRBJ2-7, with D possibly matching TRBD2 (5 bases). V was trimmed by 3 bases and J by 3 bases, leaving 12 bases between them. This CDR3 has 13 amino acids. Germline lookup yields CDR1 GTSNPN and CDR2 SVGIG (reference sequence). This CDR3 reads CAWSATGSYEQYF. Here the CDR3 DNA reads TGTGCCTGGAGCGCCACGGGGAGCTACGAGCAGTACTTC.

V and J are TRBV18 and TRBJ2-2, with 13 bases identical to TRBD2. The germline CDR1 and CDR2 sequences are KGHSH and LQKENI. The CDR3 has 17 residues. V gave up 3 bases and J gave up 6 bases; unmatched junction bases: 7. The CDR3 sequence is CASSPRGTSGIAGELFF. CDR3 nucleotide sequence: TGTGCCAGCTCACCGAGGGGGACTAGCGGGATTGCCGGGGAGCTGTTTTTT.

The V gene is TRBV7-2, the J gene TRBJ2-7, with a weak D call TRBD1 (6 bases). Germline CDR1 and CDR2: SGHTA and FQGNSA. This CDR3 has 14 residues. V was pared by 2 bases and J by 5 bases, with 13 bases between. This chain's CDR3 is CASSLKPTGNEQYF. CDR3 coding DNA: TGTGCCAGCAGCTTAAAGCCGACAGGAAACGAGCAGTACTTC.

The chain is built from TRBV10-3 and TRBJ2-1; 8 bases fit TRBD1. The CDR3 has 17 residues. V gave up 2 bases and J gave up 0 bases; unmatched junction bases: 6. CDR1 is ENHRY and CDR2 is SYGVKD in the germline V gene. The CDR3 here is CAISERLQGGSYNEQFF. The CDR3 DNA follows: TGTGCCATCAGTGAGCGGCTACAGGGGGGCTCCTACAATGAGCAGTTCTTC.

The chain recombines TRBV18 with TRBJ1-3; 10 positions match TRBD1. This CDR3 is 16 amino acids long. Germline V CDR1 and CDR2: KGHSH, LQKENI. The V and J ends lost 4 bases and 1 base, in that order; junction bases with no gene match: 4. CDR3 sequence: CASSLGTGDSGNTIYF. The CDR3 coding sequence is TGTGCCAGCTCACTCGGGACAGGGGATTCTGGAAACACCATATATTTT.

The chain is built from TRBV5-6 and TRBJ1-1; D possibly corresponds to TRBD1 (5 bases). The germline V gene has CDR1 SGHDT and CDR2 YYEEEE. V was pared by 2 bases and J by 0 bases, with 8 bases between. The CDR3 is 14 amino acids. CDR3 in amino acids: CASSFTGLNTEAFF. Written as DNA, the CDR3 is TGTGCCAGCAGCTTCACAGGATTGAACACTGAAGCTTTCTTT.

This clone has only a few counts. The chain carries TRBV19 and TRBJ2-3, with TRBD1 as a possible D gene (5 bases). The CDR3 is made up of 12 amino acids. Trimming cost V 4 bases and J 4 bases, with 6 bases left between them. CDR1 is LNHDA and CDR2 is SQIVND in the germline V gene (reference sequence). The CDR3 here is CASSRGPDTQYF. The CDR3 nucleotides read TGTGCCAGTAGTAGGGGCCCAGATACGCAGTATTTT.

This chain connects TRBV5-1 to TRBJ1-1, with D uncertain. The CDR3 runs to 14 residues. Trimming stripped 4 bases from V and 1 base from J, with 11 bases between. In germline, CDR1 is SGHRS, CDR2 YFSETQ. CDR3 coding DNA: TGCGCCAGCAGCCGAGGACTGGAGAACACTGAAGCTTTCTTT. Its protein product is CASSRGLENTEAFF.

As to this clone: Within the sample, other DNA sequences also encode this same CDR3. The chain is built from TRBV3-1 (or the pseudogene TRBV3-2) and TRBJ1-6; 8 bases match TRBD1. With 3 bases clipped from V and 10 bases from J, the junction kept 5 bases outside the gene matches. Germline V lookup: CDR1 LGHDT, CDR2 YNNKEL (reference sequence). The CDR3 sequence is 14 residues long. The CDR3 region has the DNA TGTGCCAGCAGCCACCGACAGGGGACCTCACCCCTCCACTTT. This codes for CASSHRQGTSPLHF.

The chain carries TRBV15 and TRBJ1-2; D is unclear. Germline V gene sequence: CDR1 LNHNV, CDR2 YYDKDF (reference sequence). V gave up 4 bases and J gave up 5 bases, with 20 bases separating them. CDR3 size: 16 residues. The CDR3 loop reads CATSKTSEGYRYGYTF. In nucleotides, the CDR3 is TGTGCCACCAGCAAAACTAGCGAAGGGTATAGGTATGGCTACACCTTC.

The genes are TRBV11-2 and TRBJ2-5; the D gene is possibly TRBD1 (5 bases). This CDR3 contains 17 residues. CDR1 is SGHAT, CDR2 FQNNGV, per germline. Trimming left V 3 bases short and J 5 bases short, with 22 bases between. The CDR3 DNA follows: TGTGCCAGCAGCTTGGATCCTAGGACACGGATTGCGGAGACCCAGTACTTC. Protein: CASSLDPRTRIAETQYF.

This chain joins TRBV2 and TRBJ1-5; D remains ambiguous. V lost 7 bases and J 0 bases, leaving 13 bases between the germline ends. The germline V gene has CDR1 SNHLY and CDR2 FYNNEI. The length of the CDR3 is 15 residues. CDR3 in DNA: TGTGCCAGCACCGGGAAGGGTTATAGCAATCAGCCCCAGCATTTT. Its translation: CASTGKGYSNQPQHF.